This TCR beta chain derives from a study of T-cell memory formation after mild COVID-19. Study details: TCR clusters were largely donor specific.

General study points: Researchers could not confirm that second-wave clones peaking on day 37 targeted SARS-CoV-2. Several responding clones turned up in pre-infection memory, indicating that cross-reactive memory may have taken part. Contracting CD4+ clones were located mainly in CM and EM, and CD8+ clones in EMRA.

The table lists this clonotype with a few counts. Its antigen is as yet unknown. In germline, CDR1 is SGHTA, CDR2 FQGNSA. Losses at the gene ends were 4 bases for V and 4 bases for J; bases not matched to a gene: 12. There are 17 residues in the CDR3. TCRdb ran MiXCR on the 5' RACE reads and lists one entry per CDR3 protein. Of some 210,000 distinct CDR3 sequences in the sample, about 10% were seen once. The genes are TRBV7-2 and TRBJ2-1; 8 bases are a match to TRBD2. Sequenced input: PBMCs or a T cell subset sorted from them (not recorded which). The TCR comes from a man aged 18 to 30 who had mild COVID-19 (a few samples of this study predate the infection). Cell type and time point are not known. The CDR3 nucleotides read TGTGCCAGCAGCTCCTACCTCGTAGCGGGGCAGTACAATGAGCAGTTCTTC. This sequence encodes CASSSYLVAGQYNEQFF.